Below are 23 T cell receptor beta chains sequenced from a single sample in a study of patients and donors after allogeneic stem cell transplantation. A single record per CDR3 protein comes from TCRdb applying MiXCR to the RT-PCR reads. Counted here are roughly 200,000 distinct CDR3 sequences, more than 35% occurring once; the ten biggest clones make up around 35%. Sample: blood, either unsorted or a sorted T cell fraction (not recorded which). The receptors shown here come from a human donor who was either an allogeneic HSCT recipient or a stem cell or donor lymphocyte infusion donor (not recorded which). It is not recorded whose cells these are; they may come from a transplant donor.

This clonotype was counted between two and nine times. The rearrangement joins TRBV9 to TRBJ1-1; D unresolved. Germline V gene sequence: CDR1 SGDLS, CDR2 YYNGEE. Trimming cost V 0 bases and J 5 bases, with 11 bases left between them. The CDR3 runs 14 residues. CDR3 DNA: TGTGCCAGCAGCGTAGCGACCTCGGGTACTGAAGCTTTCTTT. Translating it yields CASSVATSGTEAFF. The variable domain in full, with the rest retrieved from reference TRBV9 and TRBJ1-1, is DSGVTQTPKHLITATGQRVTLRCSPRSGDLSVYWYQQSLDQGLQFLIQYYNGEERAKGNILERFSAQQFPDLHSELNLSSLELGDSALYFCASSVATSGTEAFFGQGTRLTVV.

V gene TRBV12-3 or TRBV12-4 combines with J gene TRBJ1-5, with 8 bases lining up with TRBD1. This CDR3 region has 17 residues. V shed 5 bases, J shed 8 bases, and the junction held 17 bases outside the gene matches. CDR3 region: CASSPSPGQERGEPQHF. The CDR3 nucleotides are TGTGCCAGCAGTCCGAGTCCGGGACAGGAAAGAGGGGAGCCCCAGCATTTT.

This clonotype turned up a few times. This chain joins TRBV10-3 and TRBJ1-4; a weak D match, TRBD1 (5 bases). The CDR3 runs to 14 residues. The V gene lost 3 bases and the J gene lost 4 bases, with 9 bases spanning the gap. Germline V gives CDR1 ENHRY, CDR2 SYGVKD. CDR3 sequence reads: CAISEQEFNEKLFF. The CDR3 region has the DNA TGTGCCATCAGTGAACAGGAGTTTAATGAAAAACTGTTTTTT.

This clonotype came up many times. The rearrangement links TRBV12-3 or TRBV12-4 to TRBJ1-5; D call uncertain. V was trimmed by 3 bases and J by 0 bases, leaving 6 bases between them. The CDR3 contains 14 residues. This CDR3 reads CASSLVDSNQPQHF. For the CDR3, the DNA is TGTGCCAGCAGTTTGGTGGATAGCAATCAGCCCCAGCATTTT.

The genes are TRBV5-1 and TRBJ1-4; D is possibly TRBD1 (5 bases). V was pared by 0 bases and J by 5 bases, with 14 bases between. This CDR3 contains 16 residues. Germline CDR1 reads SGHRS; CDR2 reads YFSETQ. As DNA, the CDR3 is TGCGCCAGCAGCTTGGCAAGTCCAGGGCAGAATGAAAAACTGTTTTTT. It yields the protein CASSLASPGQNEKLFF.

The rearrangement joins TRBV20-1 to TRBJ2-7, with D perhaps TRBD2 (6 bases). Germline V gene data show CDR1 as DFQATT and CDR2 as SNEGSKA (reference sequence). There are 16 residues in the CDR3. V lost 0 bases, J lost 0 bases, and 15 bases lay in between. The CDR3 loop is CSARDFGGTSSYEQYF. The DNA of the CDR3 is TGCAGTGCTAGAGATTTTGGGGGGACGAGCTCCTACGAGCAGTACTTC.

The chain combines TRBV12-3 or TRBV12-4 with TRBJ1-1; 8 nucleotides match TRBD1. V lost 2 bases and J lost 2; bases outside the gene matches: 4. This CDR3 has 15 amino acids. The CDR3 DNA is TGTGCCAGCAGTTTATCGGACAGGGTAAACACTGAAGCTTTCTTT. Encoded protein: CASSLSDRVNTEAFF.

The chain combines TRBV7-6 with TRBJ2-7, with 8 bases lining up with TRBD2. The J segment lost 2 bases and the V segment lost 1 base, leaving 7 bases of the junction unmatched. Germline V gene lookup returns CDR1 SGHVS and CDR2 FNYEAQ. There are 16 residues in the CDR3. The DNA of the CDR3 is TGTGCCAGCAGCTTAGGGGGACTAGACTCAACCTACGAGCAGTACTTC. This gives the protein CASSLGGLDSTYEQYF. The full variable domain, in which reference TRBV7-6 and TRBJ2-7 provide the parts outside the CDR3, is GAGVSQSPRYKVTKRGQDVALRCDPISGHVSLYWYRQALGQGPEFLTYFNYEAQQDKSGLPNDRFSAERPEGSISTLTIQRTEQRDSAMYRCASSLGGLDSTYEQYFGPGTRLTVT.

This sequence joins TRBV14 and TRBJ1-2, with TRBD1 matching over 10 bases. The CDR3 has 14 amino acids. Germline CDR1 and CDR2: SGHDN and FVKESK. V was pared by 3 bases and J by 3 bases, with 1 base of the junction left unmatched. CDR3 sequence: CASSQTGGDYGYTF. The CDR3 DNA reads as TGTGCCAGCAGCCAGACAGGGGGCGACTATGGCTACACCTTC.

This clonotype was seen more than once but under ten times. The chain employs TRBV5-1 and TRBJ1-1, with D unclear. The CDR3 is 14 residues long. V shed 0 bases and J shed 3 bases, with 9 bases lying between them. Germline values: CDR1 SGHRS, CDR2 YFSETQ. The DNA of the CDR3 is TGCGCCAGCAGCTTGGAATCGGGAGACACTGAAGCTTTCTTT. As protein: CASSLESGDTEAFF.

The chain combines TRBV4-3 with TRBJ1-5; D gene unclear. The germline V gene encodes CDR1 LGHNA and CDR2 YSLEER. This CDR3 comprises 13 residues. The germline V and J ends were trimmed by 1 base and 7 bases, with 8 bases remaining between them. CDR3 coding DNA: TGCGCCAGCAGCCAAGTAGCTAGGCAGCCCCAGCATTTT. Its translation: CASSQVARQPQHF.

J is TRBJ2-2 and V is TRBV24-1; TRBD2 is a possible D gene (5 bases). There are 17 residues in the CDR3. Germline values: CDR1 KGHDR, CDR2 SFDVKD. Trimming removed 0 bases from V and 4 bases from J, with 14 bases in between. CDR3: CATSDLPLLEGTGELFF. CDR3 sequence (DNA): TGTGCCACCAGTGATTTGCCGCTGTTAGAGGGCACCGGGGAGCTGTTTTTT.

The chain couples TRBV12-3 or TRBV12-4 to TRBJ1-3; TRBD1 is a possible D gene (6 bases). Trimming cost V 7 bases and J 3 bases, with 13 bases left between them. This CDR3 has 14 amino acids. CDR3 amino acids: CASTPPRGGNTIYF. The CDR3 DNA reads TGTGCCAGCACCCCCCCCAGGGGTGGAAACACCATATATTTT.

This clonotype was observed a few times. The rearrangement joins TRBV12-3 or TRBV12-4 to TRBJ1-2; weak D call: TRBD1 (6 bases). The CDR3 runs 14 residues. The V and J ends lost 5 bases and 5 bases respectively, with 15 bases between them. The CDR3 nucleotides read TGTGCCAGCAGTCAAGACAGGCTTTTGTATGGCTACACCTTC. Protein product: CASSQDRLLYGYTF.

This clonotype appeared a single time. The chain couples TRBV28 to TRBJ2-5; 8 bases are a match to TRBD2. The germline V gene encodes CDR1 MDHEN and CDR2 SYDVKM. This CDR3 has 13 amino acids. The ends lost 2 bases at V and 6 bases at J; junction bases unmatched: 2. The DNA for the CDR3 is TGTGCCAGCAGTTTAGGGACTAGGAAGACCCAGTACTTC. Protein sequence: CASSLGTRKTQYF.

This clonotype was recorded a few times. The gene calls are TRBV15 and TRBJ1-2; D uncertain. The CDR3 length is 16 residues. Trimming left V 0 bases short and J 5 bases short, with 16 bases between. Germline CDR1 is LNHNV and CDR2 is YYDKDF (reference sequence). CDR3 nucleotides: TGTGCCACCAGCAGAGATGTGACACCCCCAGATTATGGCTACACCTTC. As protein: CATSRDVTPPDYGYTF. The whole variable domain, remainder taken from reference TRBV15 and TRBJ1-2, is DAMVIQNPRYQVTQFGKPVTLSCSQTLNHNVMYWYQQKSSQAPKLLFHYYDKDFNNEADTPDNFQSRRPNTSFCFLDIRSPGLGDTAMYLCATSRDVTPPDYGYTFGSGTRLTVV.

The CDR3 region is CASSLQGTGNTIYF. DNA of the CDR3: TGTGCCAGCAGTCTTCAGGGTACTGGAAACACCATATATTTT. The chain combines TRBV12-3 or TRBV12-4 with TRBJ1-3, with D tentatively TRBD1 (5 bases). The CDR3 extends over 14 amino acids. Trimming shortened V by 5 bases and J by 2 bases, and 10 bases separated the two germline ends.

This chain links TRBV15 with TRBJ1-2; D unresolved. The CDR3 consists of 13 residues. Looked up from germline, CDR1 is LNHNV and CDR2 is YYDKDF (reference sequence). Deletions cut 8 bases from V and 8 bases from J, with 18 bases between. DNA of the CDR3: TGTGCCACCGCCGGGGTCTATGGATTGGGCTACACCTTC. This codes for CATAGVYGLGYTF.

V usage is TRBV5-1 and J usage is TRBJ1-1, with 9 bases identical to TRBD1. The V and J ends lost 6 bases and 1 base, in that order; junction bases with no gene match: 4. Germline V gives CDR1 SGHRS, CDR2 YFSETQ. The CDR3 has 14 amino acids. DNA for the CDR3: TGCGCCAGCACGCGGGACAGGGCGAACACTGAAGCTTTCTTT. This translates into CASTRDRANTEAFF. Based on the CDR3 plus reference TRBV5-1 and TRBJ1-1, the full variable domain is KAGVTQTPRYLIKTRGQQVTLSCSPISGHRSVSWYQQTPGQGLQFLFEYFSETQRNKGNFPGRFSGRQFSNSRSEMNVSTLELGDSALYLCASTRDRANTEAFFGQGTRLTVV.

The V call is TRBV11-2, the J call TRBJ2-2; 12 bases align to TRBD2. This CDR3 spans 15 amino acids. J lost 5 bases, V lost 4 bases, and 2 bases had no gene match. Germline assignment: CDR1 SGHAT and CDR2 FQNNGV. This chain's CDR3 is CASSSTSGRTGELFF. DNA of the CDR3: TGTGCCAGCAGCTCGACTAGCGGGAGAACCGGGGAGCTGTTTTTT.

The rearrangement uses TRBV19 and TRBJ1-1; D not certain. CDR1 is LNHDA and CDR2 is SQIVND in the germline V gene (reference sequence). The V and J ends lost 4 bases and 4 bases respectively, with 10 bases between them. The CDR3 is 13 residues long. The CDR3 nucleotides are TGTGCCAGTAGTACCCTGATGGGCACTGAAGCTTTCTTT. Translating gives CASSTLMGTEAFF.

Details on this clonotype: An end of the junction differs from the germline gene, which may be a read error. The rearrangement links TRBV4-3 to TRBJ2-7; D uncertain. This CDR3 contains 15 residues. Germline V CDR1 and CDR2: LGHNA, YSLEER. In DNA, the CDR3 is TGCGCCGGCAGCCAAGAGTTTCAGGTCTACTACGAGCAGTACTTC. Residues: CAGSQEFQVYYEQYF.

V and J are TRBV20-1 and TRBJ1-4; 7 nucleotides match TRBD1. CDR3 length: 13 residues. In germline, CDR1 is DFQATT, CDR2 SNEGSKA (reference sequence). V lost 0 bases to trimming and J lost 8 bases; unmatched junction nucleotides: 3. The CDR3 sequence is CSARDAGGEKLFF. CDR3 coding DNA: TGCAGTGCTAGAGATGCAGGGGGAGAAAAACTGTTTTTT.